Presented here are 12 T cell receptor beta chains from one specimen sequenced in a study of graft-versus-host responses after intestinal transplantation. TCRdb keeps only in-frame clones here, not all; method: immunoSEQ multiplex PCR. Among 40,000 to 55,000 clones listed, 91% were seen once. This specimen was PBMCs, taken 524 days after transplant. These receptors originate from a human patient who received an intestinal transplant, so some T cells may come from the graft donor.

The rearrangement uses TRBV27 and TRBJ1-1; D is uncertain. Germline CDR1 reads MNHEY; CDR2 reads SMNVEV (reference sequence). This CDR3 comprises 13 residues. The V end was cut by 2 bases, the J end by 1 base, with 5 bases between. This CDR3 is CASSLKGNTEAFF. DNA of the CDR3: TGTGCCAGCAGTTTAAAGGGGAACACTGAAGCTTTCTTT.

The chain employs TRBV5-1 and TRBJ2-5, with 8 bases fitting TRBD1. The V gene's germline CDR1 is SGHRS and CDR2 YFSETQ. The CDR3 loop spans 14 amino acids. Trimming at V came to 1 base and at J to 5 bases, leaving 4 bases not matched to a gene. The CDR3 protein is CASSLWTGPETQYF. CDR3 sequence (DNA): TGCGCCAGCAGCTTGTGGACAGGGCCGGAGACCCAGTACTTC.

The chain joins TRBV9 to TRBJ2-1; TRBD1 aligns across 9 bases. With V trimmed by 7 bases and J by 4 bases, 3 bases remained unmatched. The CDR3 is made up of 13 amino acids. Germline V lookup: CDR1 SGDLS, CDR2 YYNGEE. The CDR3 reads CASGTGTYNEQFF. CDR3 nucleotides: TGTGCCAGCGGGACAGGGACTTACAATGAGCAGTTCTTC.

V is TRBV5-1 and J is TRBJ2-7; TRBD2 matches 8 bases. This CDR3 contains 14 residues. In germline, CDR1 is SGHRS, CDR2 YFSETQ. V shed 2 bases and J 0 bases; nucleotides not matched to a gene: 1. CDR3 in amino acids: CASSFGLASYEQYF. CDR3 bases: TGCGCCAGCAGCTTCGGACTAGCCTCCTACGAGCAGTACTTC.

The J gene is TRBJ1-3, the V gene TRBV28; maybe TRBD1 (5 bases). Trimming cost V 6 bases and J 0 bases, with 15 bases left between them. Germline V gives CDR1 MDHEN, CDR2 SYDVKM. The CDR3 totals 16 residues. CDR3 in amino acids: CASSRATGSSGNTIYF. The CDR3 DNA follows: TGTGCCAGCAGCCGAGCTACAGGTAGCTCTGGAAACACCATATATTTT.

The J gene is TRBJ2-7, the V gene TRBV19; D is uncertain. Per germline, CDR1 LNHDA and CDR2 SQIVND (reference sequence). This CDR3 is 12 amino acids long. V lost 9 bases and J 2 bases, leaving 11 bases between the germline ends. CDR3 sequence reads: CASHDTAYEQYF. Written as DNA, the CDR3 is TGTGCCAGCCATGACACCGCCTACGAGCAGTACTTC.

This clone was observed a handful of times. The chain is built from TRBV7-3 and TRBJ2-7; D perhaps matches TRBD2 (6 bases). The CDR3 totals 15 residues. V was cut by 2 bases and J by 3 bases, with 14 bases left in between. Per the germline V gene, CDR1 is SGHTA and CDR2 is FQGTGA. DNA of the CDR3: TGTGCCAGCAGCTTAGGGCCGGGAGAAAACTACGAGCAGTACTTC. Protein sequence: CASSLGPGENYEQYF.

The J gene is TRBJ2-7, the V gene TRBV7-9, with 10 bases aligning to TRBD2. The CDR3 length is 17 residues. CDR1 is SEHNR, CDR2 FQNEAQ, per germline (reference sequence). J was trimmed by 0 bases and V by 5 bases; bases with no gene match: 10. CDR3 region: CASSPRTSGVSSYEQYF. Here the CDR3 DNA reads TGTGCCAGCAGCCCCCGGACTAGCGGAGTGAGCTCCTACGAGCAGTACTTC.

The CDR3 is CASSLGPSSYNSPLHF. For the CDR3, the DNA is TGTGCCAGCAGCTTAGGGCCGAGCTCCTATAATTCACCCCTCCACTTT. The genes are TRBV13 and TRBJ1-6; D not resolved. V shed 0 bases and J shed 0 bases, with 6 bases lying between them. The germline CDR1 and CDR2 sequences are PRHDT and FYEKMQ (reference sequence). The CDR3 consists of 16 residues.

This chain links TRBV11-2 with TRBJ2-7; 11 bases agree with TRBD2. The germline gives CDR1 SGHAT, CDR2 FQNNGV. This CDR3 region has 15 residues. The V and J ends lost 4 bases and 3 bases, in that order; junction bases with no gene match: 5. DNA of the CDR3: TGTGCCAGCAGCTCGAATGGACTAGCGGGCTACGAGCAGTACTTC. It is translated as CASSSNGLAGYEQYF.

The chain recombines TRBV6-5 with TRBJ1-5; TRBD1 is a possible D gene (5 bases). Germline V gene lookup returns CDR1 MNHEY and CDR2 SVGAGI. V lost 4 bases and J lost 5, with 15 bases in between. The CDR3 extends over 15 amino acids. The CDR3 coding sequence is TGTGCCAGCAGTTCCCGGGACTCCCTCTATCAGCCCCAGCATTTT. This translates into CASSSRDSLYQPQHF.

The chain couples TRBV6-5 to TRBJ2-3; D is unclear. Germline lookup yields CDR1 MNHEY and CDR2 SVGAGI. The CDR3 covers 14 residues. V was cut by 0 bases and J by 3 bases, with 7 bases left in between. The CDR3 DNA sequence: TGTGCCAGCAGTTACTCCTCCGGGACAGATACGCAGTATTTT. Translation gives CASSYSSGTDTQYF.